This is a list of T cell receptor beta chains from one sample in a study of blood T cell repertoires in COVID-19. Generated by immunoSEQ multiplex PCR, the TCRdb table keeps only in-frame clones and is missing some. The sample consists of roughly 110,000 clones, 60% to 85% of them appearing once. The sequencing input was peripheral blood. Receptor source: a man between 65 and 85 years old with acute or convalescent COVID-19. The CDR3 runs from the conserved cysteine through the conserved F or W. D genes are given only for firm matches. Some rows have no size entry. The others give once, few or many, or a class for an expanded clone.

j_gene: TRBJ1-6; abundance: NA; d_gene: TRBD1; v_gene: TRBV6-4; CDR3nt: TGTGCCAGCAGTGTCACAGGGGGCAAAGGTTCACCCCTCCACTTT; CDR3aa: CASSVTGGKGSPLHF
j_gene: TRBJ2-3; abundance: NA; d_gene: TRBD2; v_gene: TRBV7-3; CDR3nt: TGTGCCAGCAGTTTAGCGGGGGGCAGCACAGATACGCAGTATTTT; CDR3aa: CASSLAGGSTDTQYF
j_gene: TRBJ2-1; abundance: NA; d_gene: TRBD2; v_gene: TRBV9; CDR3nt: TGTGCCAGCAGCGTAGTTTCTAGCGGGGGCAATGAGCAGTTCTTC; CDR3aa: CASSVVSSGGNEQFF
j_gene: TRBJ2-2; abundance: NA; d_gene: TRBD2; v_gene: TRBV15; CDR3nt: TGTGCCACCAGCCCCTCGGGGGGGGATACCGGGGAGCTGTTTTTT; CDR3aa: CATSPSGGDTGELFF
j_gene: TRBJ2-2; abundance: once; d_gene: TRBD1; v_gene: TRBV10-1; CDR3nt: TGCGCCAGTTCAATCGACAGGGCCCCCGGGGAGCTGTTTTTT; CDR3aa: CASSIDRAPGELFF
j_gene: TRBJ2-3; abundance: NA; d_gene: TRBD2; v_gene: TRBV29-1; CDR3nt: TGCAGTGCTGCCGGGACTAGGAGCACAGATACGCAGTATTTT; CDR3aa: CSAAGTRSTDTQYF
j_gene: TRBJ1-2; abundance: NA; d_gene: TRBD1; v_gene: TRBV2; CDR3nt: TGTGCCAGCAGTGGATCCCGGGACAGGGGGCCTGGCTACACCTTC; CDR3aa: CASSGSRDRGPGYTF
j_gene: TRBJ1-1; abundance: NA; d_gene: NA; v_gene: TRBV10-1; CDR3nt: TGCGCCAGCAGTGCCGGACATGGTCACACTGAAGCTTTCTTT; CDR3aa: CASSAGHGHTEAFF
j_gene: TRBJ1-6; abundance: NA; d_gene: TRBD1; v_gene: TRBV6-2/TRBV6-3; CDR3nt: TGTGCCAGCAGTTCAGGACAGGGGCCACCCCTCCACTTT; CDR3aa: CASSSGQGPPLHF
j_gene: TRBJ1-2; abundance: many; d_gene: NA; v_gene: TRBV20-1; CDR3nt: TGCAGTGCTAGTCAGGTGGGAGTTAGGTTCGGCTACACCTTC; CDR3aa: CSASQVGVRFGYTF
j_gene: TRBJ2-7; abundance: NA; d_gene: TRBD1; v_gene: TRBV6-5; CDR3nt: TGTGCCAGCAGTCTGGGACAGGGGTATTTCTACGAGCAGTACTTC; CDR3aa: CASSLGQGYFYEQYF
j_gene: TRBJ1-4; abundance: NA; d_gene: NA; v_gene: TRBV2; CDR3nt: TGTGCCAGCAGTGAATTGGGCAACCAGAATGAAAAACTGTTTTTT; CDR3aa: CASSELGNQNEKLFF
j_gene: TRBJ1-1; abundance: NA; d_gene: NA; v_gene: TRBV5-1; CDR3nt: TGCGCCAGCAGCTTCGGAGATACTGAAGCTTTCTTT; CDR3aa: CASSFGDTEAFF
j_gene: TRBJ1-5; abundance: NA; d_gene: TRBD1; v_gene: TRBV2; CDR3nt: TGTGCCAGCAGCCCGGGACAGGGGAGGGGCAATCAGCCCCAGCATTTT; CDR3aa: CASSPGQGRGNQPQHF
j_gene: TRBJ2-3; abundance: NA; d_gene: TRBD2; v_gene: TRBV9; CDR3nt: TGTGCCAGCACCGCGACTAGCGGGGGGCTGAGAGGCACAGATACGCAGTATTTT; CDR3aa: CASTATSGGLRGTDTQYF
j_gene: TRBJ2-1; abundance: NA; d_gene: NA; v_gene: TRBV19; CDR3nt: TGTGCCAGTAGTATCGACAGAAACAATGAGCAGTTCTTC; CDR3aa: CASSIDRNNEQFF
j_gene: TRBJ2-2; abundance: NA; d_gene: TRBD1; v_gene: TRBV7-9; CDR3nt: TGTGCCAGCAGCCTCCAGGGGGCGAACACCGGGGAGCTGTTTTTT; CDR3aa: CASSLQGANTGELFF
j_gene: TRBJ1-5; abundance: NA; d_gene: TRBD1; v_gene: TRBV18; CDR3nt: TGTGCCAGCTCCACAGGGGGCGCGGGCAATCAGCCCCAGCATTTT; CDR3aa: CASSTGGAGNQPQHF
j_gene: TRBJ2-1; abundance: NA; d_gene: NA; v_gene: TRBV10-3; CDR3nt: TGTGCCATCAGTGAGTCGCCAGGGCAGAACAACTCCTACAATGAGCAGTTCTTC; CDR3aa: CAISESPGQNNSYNEQFF
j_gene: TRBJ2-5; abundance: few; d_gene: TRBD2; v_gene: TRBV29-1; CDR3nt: TGCTCTTATACATCCGGGGGGTCAGAGACCCAGTACTTC; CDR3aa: CSYTSGGSETQYF
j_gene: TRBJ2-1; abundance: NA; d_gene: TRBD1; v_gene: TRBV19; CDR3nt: TGTGCCAGTAGTACCCGGGACAGGCCGCTGTACAATGAGCAGTTCTTC; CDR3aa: CASSTRDRPLYNEQFF
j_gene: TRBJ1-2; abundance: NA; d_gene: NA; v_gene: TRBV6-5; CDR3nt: TGTGCCAGCACTCACCGTAACGAGGGCTATGGCTACACCTTC; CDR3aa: CASTHRNEGYGYTF
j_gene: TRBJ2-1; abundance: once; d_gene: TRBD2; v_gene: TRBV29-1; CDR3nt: TGCAGCGCCGAGGGACTAGCGGGGGGGTACAATGAGCAGTTCTTC; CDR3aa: CSAEGLAGGYNEQFF
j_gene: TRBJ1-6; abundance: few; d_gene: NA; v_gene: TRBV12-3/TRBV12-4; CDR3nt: TGTGCCAGCAGACCGGGAGGGGATTCACCCCTCCACTTT; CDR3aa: CASRPGGDSPLHF
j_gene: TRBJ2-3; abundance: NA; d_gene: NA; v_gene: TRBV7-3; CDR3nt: TGTGCCAGCAGCTTAAGAGGGGGTGAAGATACGCAGTATTTT; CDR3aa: CASSLRGGEDTQYF
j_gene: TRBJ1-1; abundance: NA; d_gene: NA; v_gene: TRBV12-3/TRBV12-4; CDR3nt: TGTGCCAGCAGCCCTGGGGCAGGCACTGAAGCTTTCTTT; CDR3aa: CASSPGAGTEAFF
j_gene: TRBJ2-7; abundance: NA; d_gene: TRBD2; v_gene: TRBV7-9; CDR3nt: TGTGCCAGCAGCCCAGGGACTAGCGCTTCCTACGAGCAGTACTTC; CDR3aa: CASSPGTSASYEQYF
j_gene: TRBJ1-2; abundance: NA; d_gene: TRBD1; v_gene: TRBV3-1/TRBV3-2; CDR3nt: TGTGCCAGCAGCCTGGGGACAGGGCTTAACTATGGCTACACCTTC; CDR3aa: CASSLGTGLNYGYTF
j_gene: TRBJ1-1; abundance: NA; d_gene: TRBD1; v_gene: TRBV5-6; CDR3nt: TGTGCCAGCAGCTTCCCGGGACAGGGGTTCACTGAAGCTTTCTTT; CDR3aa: CASSFPGQGFTEAFF
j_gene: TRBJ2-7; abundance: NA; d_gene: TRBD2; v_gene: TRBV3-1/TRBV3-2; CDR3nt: TGTGCCAGCAGCCCCGCCGCGGGGGGCCTCTCCTACGAGCAGTACTTC; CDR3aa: CASSPAAGGLSYEQYF
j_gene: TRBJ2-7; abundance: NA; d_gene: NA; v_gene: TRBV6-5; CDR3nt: TGTGCCAGCAGGCCAGGGGGGAAGTACGAGCAGTACTTC; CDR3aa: CASRPGGKYEQYF
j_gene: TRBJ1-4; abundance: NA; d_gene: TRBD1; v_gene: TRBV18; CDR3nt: TGTGCCAGCTCGCAAGACAGGGGAACTAATGAAAAACTGTTTTTT; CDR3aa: CASSQDRGTNEKLFF
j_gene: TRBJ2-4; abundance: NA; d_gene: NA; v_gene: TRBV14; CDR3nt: TGTGCCAGCAGCGAGGGTGGGTTCCTAGCCAAAAACATTCAGTACTTC; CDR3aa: CASSEGGFLAKNIQYF
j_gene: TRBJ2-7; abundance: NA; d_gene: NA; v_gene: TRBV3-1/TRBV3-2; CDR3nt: TGTGCCAGCAGCCAAGTACGGCAGGGCGAGCAGTACTTC; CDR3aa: CASSQVRQGEQYF
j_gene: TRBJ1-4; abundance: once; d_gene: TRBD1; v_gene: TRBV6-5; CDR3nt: TGTGCCAGCACCGGGACAGAGTCTAATGAAAAACTGTTTTTT; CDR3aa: CASTGTESNEKLFF
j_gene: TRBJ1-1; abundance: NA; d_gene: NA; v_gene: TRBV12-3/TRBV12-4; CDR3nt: TGTGCCAGCAGTTCGGGGGGAAGCACTGAAGCTTTCTTT; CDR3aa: CASSSGGSTEAFF
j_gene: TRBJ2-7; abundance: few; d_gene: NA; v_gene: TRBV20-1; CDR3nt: TGCAGTGCTAGTGCAGGGCCCGAGCAGTACTTC; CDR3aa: CSASAGPEQYF
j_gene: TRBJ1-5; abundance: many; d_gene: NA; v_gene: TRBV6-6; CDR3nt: TGTGCCAGCAGCATCACAGGGTTTGCACAGCCCCAGCATTTT; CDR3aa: CASSITGFAQPQHF
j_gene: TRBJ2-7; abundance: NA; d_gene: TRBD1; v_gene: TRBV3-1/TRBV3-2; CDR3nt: TGTGCCAGCAGCCGGGGACAGGGGGCTGGCCAGTACTTC; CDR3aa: CASSRGQGAGQYF
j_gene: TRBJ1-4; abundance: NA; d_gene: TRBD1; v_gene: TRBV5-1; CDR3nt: TGCGCCAGCAGCTTAAGGGACAGGGCGGAAAAACTGTTTTTT; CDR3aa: CASSLRDRAEKLFF
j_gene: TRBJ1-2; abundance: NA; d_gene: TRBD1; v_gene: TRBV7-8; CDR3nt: TGTGCCAGCAGCTTAAGGTGGGGGCAGGGGGCGTATGGCTACACCTTC; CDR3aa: CASSLRWGQGAYGYTF
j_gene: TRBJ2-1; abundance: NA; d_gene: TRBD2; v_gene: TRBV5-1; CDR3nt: TGCGCCAGCAGCTTAACGGGACTAGCGTTCAATGAGCAGTTCTTC; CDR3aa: CASSLTGLAFNEQFF
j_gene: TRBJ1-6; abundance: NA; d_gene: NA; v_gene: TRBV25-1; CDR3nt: TGTGCCAGCAGTGAACCCAGGGGCGGTTCACCCCTCCACTTT; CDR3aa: CASSEPRGGSPLHF
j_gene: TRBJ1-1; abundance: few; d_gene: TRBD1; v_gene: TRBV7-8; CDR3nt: TGTGCCAGCAGCCCTAGCAGGGGGCGAACTGAAGCTTTCTTT; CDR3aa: CASSPSRGRTEAFF
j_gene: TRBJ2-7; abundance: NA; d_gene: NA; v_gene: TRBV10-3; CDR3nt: TGTGCCATCAGGGACAACACCTACGAGCAGTACTTC; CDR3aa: CAIRDNTYEQYF
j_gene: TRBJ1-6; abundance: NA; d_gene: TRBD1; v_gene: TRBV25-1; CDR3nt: TGTGCCAGCGGATGGGGACAGGGGAATTCACCCCTCCACTTT; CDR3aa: CASGWGQGNSPLHF
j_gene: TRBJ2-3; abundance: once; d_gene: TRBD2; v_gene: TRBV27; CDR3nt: TGTGCCAGCCGGGGGGTCACAGATACGCAGTATTTT; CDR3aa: CASRGVTDTQYF
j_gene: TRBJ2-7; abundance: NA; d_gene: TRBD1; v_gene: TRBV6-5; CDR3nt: TGTGCCAGCAGTCCGACAGGGAGCTCCTACGAGCAGTACTTC; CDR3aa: CASSPTGSSYEQYF
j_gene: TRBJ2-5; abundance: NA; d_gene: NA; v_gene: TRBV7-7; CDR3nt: TGTGCTAGCAGCTTAAATTGGCAGTCGCAAGAGACCCAGTACTTC; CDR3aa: CASSLNWQSQETQYF
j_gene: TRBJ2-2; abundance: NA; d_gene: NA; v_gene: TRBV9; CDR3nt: TGTGCCAGCAGCGTAAGACATGAGAACACCGGGGAGCTGTTTTTT; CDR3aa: CASSVRHENTGELFF
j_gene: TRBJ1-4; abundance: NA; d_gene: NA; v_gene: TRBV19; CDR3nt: TGTGCCAGTAGTACTGGGGCGCGGGAGGAAAAACTGTTTTTT; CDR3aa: CASSTGAREEKLFF
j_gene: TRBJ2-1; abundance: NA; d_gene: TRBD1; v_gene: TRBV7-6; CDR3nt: TGTGCCAGCAGCCCAGACAGGGGGCCTGACAATGAGCAGTTCTTC; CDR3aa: CASSPDRGPDNEQFF
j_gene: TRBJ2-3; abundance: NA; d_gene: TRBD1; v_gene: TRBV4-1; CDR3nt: TGCGCCAGCAGCCAAGATGGGACAGCCACAGATACGCAGTATTTT; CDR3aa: CASSQDGTATDTQYF
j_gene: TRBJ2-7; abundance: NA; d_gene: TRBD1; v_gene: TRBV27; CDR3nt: TGTGCCAGCAGTTTATTTAAGTTAGGACAGGGGGCCTACGAGCAGTACTTC; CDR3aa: CASSLFKLGQGAYEQYF
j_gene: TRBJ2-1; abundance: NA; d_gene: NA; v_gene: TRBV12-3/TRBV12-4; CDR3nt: TGTGCCAGCAGTTTGGGACAAAACAATGAGCAGTTCTTC; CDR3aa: CASSLGQNNEQFF
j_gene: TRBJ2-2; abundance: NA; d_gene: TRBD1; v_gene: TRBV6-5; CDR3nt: TGTGCCAGCAGTCGGGACAGGGGAACGGGCGGGGAGCTGTTTTTT; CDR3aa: CASSRDRGTGGELFF